Listed below are T cell receptor beta chains from one sample, sequenced in a study of blood T cell repertoires in COVID-19. Produced via immunoSEQ multiplex PCR; TCRdb's table is partial and in-frame only. This table has 150,000 to 200,000 clones, roughly 80% appearing once. Specimen: PBMCs or T cells enriched from blood (not recorded which). These receptors were taken from a woman in her sixties with acute COVID-19. Each CDR3 is given with its conserved first and last residue. D genes are given only for firm matches. Size is stated for part of the rows, as once, few or many counts, or as a class when the clone is expanded.

CDR3 length,V gene,J gene,clone size,D gene,CDR3 DNA,CDR3 protein
15,TRBV7-7,TRBJ1-4,NA,NA,TGTGCCAGCAGCTTATCCGATGGGCGTAATGAAAAACTGTTTTTT,CASSLSDGRNEKLFF
13,TRBV6-2/TRBV6-3,TRBJ1-5,NA,NA,TGTGCCAGCAGCGACGGGGGGGTTCAGCCCCAGCATTTT,CASSDGGVQPQHF
17,TRBV6-2/TRBV6-3,TRBJ1-1,NA,NA,TGTGCCAGCAGTTACTCGAATGGTGAACATCTGAACACTGAAGCTTTCTTT,CASSYSNGEHLNTEAFF
14,TRBV10-3,TRBJ1-5,NA,TRBD1,TGTGCCATCAGGGGGGACAGTAGCAATCAGCCCCAGCATTTT,CAIRGDSSNQPQHF
15,TRBV20-1,TRBJ2-1,NA,TRBD2,TGCAGTGCTAGTAAGGGGCTAGCGGGGTACAATGAGCAGTTCTTC,CSASKGLAGYNEQFF
15,TRBV5-4,TRBJ2-5,NA,NA,TGTGCCAGCAGCGGGGGCCTCCGAGGCCAAGAGACCCAGTACTTC,CASSGGLRGQETQYF
14,TRBV5-4,TRBJ1-6,NA,TRBD1,TGTGCCAGCAGTGACGACAGGGGAAGTTCACCCCTCCACTTT,CASSDDRGSSPLHF
16,TRBV7-9,TRBJ2-3,NA,TRBD2,TGTGCCAGCAGCTTACAGCTAGCGGGAACCACAGATACGCAGTATTTT,CASSLQLAGTTDTQYF
15,TRBV5-1,TRBJ2-2,NA,TRBD2,TGCGCCAGCAGCGTCCGACGGGAGGACACCGGGGAGCTGTTTTTT,CASSVRREDTGELFF
14,TRBV7-2,TRBJ1-1,NA,NA,TGTGCCAGCAGCTTACCCTCGACAGTCCCTGAAGCTTTCTTT,CASSLPSTVPEAFF
16,TRBV5-8,TRBJ2-2,once,TRBD1,TGTGCCAGCAGCCCCTTGGAGTGGACAGGGATTGGGGAGCTGTTTTTT,CASSPLEWTGIGELFF
14,TRBV7-9,TRBJ1-1,once,TRBD1,TGTGCCAGCAGCGCGGGACAGGCTTCGGGTGAAGCTTTCTTT,CASSAGQASGEAFF
11,TRBV18,TRBJ2-1,NA,NA,TGTGCCAGCTCACCCAACAATGAGCAGTTCTTC,CASSPNNEQFF
15,TRBV29-1,TRBJ2-7,NA,NA,TGCAGCGTTGAAGATCTTAGGCAGGTCTCCTACGAGCAGTACTTC,CSVEDLRQVSYEQYF
13,TRBV6-5,TRBJ2-7,NA,TRBD1,TGTGCCAGCAGTTACAGAGGACAGGGTGAACTCAACTTC,CASSYRGQGELNF
14,TRBV9,TRBJ1-4,NA,NA,TGTGCCAGCACCTCGGGGGGGACTAATGAAAAACTGTTTTTT,CASTSGGTNEKLFF
14,TRBV4-1,TRBJ1-2,few,TRBD1,TGCGCCAGCAGCCAGACAGGGGCGGACTATGGCTACACCTTC,CASSQTGADYGYTF
15,TRBV27,TRBJ2-1,NA,TRBD2,TGTGCCAGCAGTTTGCGCGGGGGGCCATACAATGAGCAGTTCTTC,CASSLRGGPYNEQFF
13,TRBV7-6,TRBJ1-3,NA,TRBD1,TGTGCCAGCAGCTGGCAGGGGGCGGACACCATATATTTT,CASSWQGADTIYF
13,TRBV12-3/TRBV12-4,TRBJ1-2,NA,TRBD1,TGTGCCAGCAGAATGGGACAGTCCTATGGCTACACCTTC,CASRMGQSYGYTF
15,TRBV11-2,TRBJ2-3,NA,TRBD2,TGTGCCAGCAGCCGAACTAGCGAGGTAACAGATACGCAGTATTTT,CASSRTSEVTDTQYF
13,TRBV7-2,TRBJ2-5,NA,NA,TGTGCCAGCAGCCGACAAGAACAAGAGACCCAGTACTTC,CASSRQEQETQYF
15,TRBV7-9,TRBJ1-2,few,TRBD1,TGTGCCCTGTGGGACAGGGCGAAATCTAACTATGGCTACACCTTC,CALWDRAKSNYGYTF
13,TRBV12-3/TRBV12-4,TRBJ2-3,NA,TRBD1,TGTGCCACCGAGCGGACAGGGGCCGATACGCAGTATTTT,CATERTGADTQYF
14,TRBV7-9,TRBJ1-5,NA,TRBD1,TGTGCCAGCAGCAGTGACAGGGGCGATCAGCCCCAGCATTTT,CASSSDRGDQPQHF
15,TRBV2,TRBJ2-7,NA,TRBD1,TGTGCCAGCAGTACGCCGGGACAGGGGGTCCAAGAGCAGTACTTC,CASSTPGQGVQEQYF
15,TRBV9,TRBJ2-6,NA,TRBD1,TGTGCCAGCAGCGGGACAGGGCTTGGGGCCAACGTCCTGACTTTC,CASSGTGLGANVLTF
13,TRBV12-3/TRBV12-4,TRBJ2-5,NA,NA,TGTGCCAGCAGTTTGGACCAGGGTGAGACCCAGTACTTC,CASSLDQGETQYF
15,TRBV14,TRBJ1-6,NA,NA,TGTGCCAGCAGTCCACGGGTCCCCCCGCTTTCACCCCTCCACTTT,CASSPRVPPLSPLHF
13,TRBV30,TRBJ2-4,NA,TRBD1,TGTGCCTGGAGCAGAGGGGGCCTAAACATTCAGTACTTC,CAWSRGGLNIQYF
14,TRBV2,TRBJ2-5,many,TRBD1,TGTGCCAGCAGACCGGGACAGATCCAAGAGACCCAGTACTTC,CASRPGQIQETQYF
16,TRBV9,TRBJ2-2,NA,NA,TGTGCCAGCAGCGTAGACAGGCCAGCGAACACCGGGGAGCTGTTTTTT,CASSVDRPANTGELFF
16,TRBV5-5,TRBJ1-3,NA,NA,TGTGCCACCTCACCCTCGGCAGGCTCCTCTGGAAACACCATATATTTT,CATSPSAGSSGNTIYF
12,TRBV15,TRBJ2-1,NA,TRBD1,TGTGCCACCAGTATCGGACAGGGGGCCTCGTTCTTC,CATSIGQGASFF